The rows below give T cell receptor beta chains drawn from one sample of a study of beta chain features in type 1 diabetes. Repertoires were generated with immunoSEQ multiplex PCR, while TCRdb's copy carries only in-frame clones and drops some. The sample carries 330,000 or so clones, roughly 12% recorded once. Material: naive CD4+ T cells from blood. These receptors all come from a woman between 18 and 29 years old with type 1 diabetes. The CDR3 runs from the conserved cysteine through the conserved F or W. The D gene is left open where the match is weak. The size field is filled for only some rows; it gives once, few, many or a size class.

CDR3nt	CDR3aa	v_gene	abundance	d_gene	j_gene
TGTGCCAGCAGCATGAGGGGGGATACGCAGTATTTT	CASSMRGDTQYF	TRBV7-6	.	.	TRBJ2-3
TGTGCCAGCAGCTTAGAGGCGGGAGGGCCCGGAACCGGGGAGCTGTTTTTT	CASSLEAGGPGTGELFF	TRBV7-9	.	TRBD2	TRBJ2-2
TGCGCCAGCAGCCGGACAGGGGTCACAGATACGCAGTATTTT	CASSRTGVTDTQYF	TRBV5-1	.	TRBD1	TRBJ2-3
TGCGCCAGCAGCCAAGAGAGAGGCAGGGGGTACGGCTACACCTTC	CASSQERGRGYGYTF	TRBV4-3	.	TRBD1	TRBJ1-2
TGTGCCTGGGTCCCAGGATTAATCGGCAAAAACATTCAGTACTTC	CAWVPGLIGKNIQYF	TRBV30	.	.	TRBJ2-4
TGTGCCTGGGGACTAGTTCCAGATACGCAGTATTTT	CAWGLVPDTQYF	TRBV30	.	TRBD2	TRBJ2-3
TGTGCCAGCAGCCCCCGGGGCACTGAAGCTTTCTTT	CASSPRGTEAFF	TRBV11-3	few	.	TRBJ1-1
TGTGCCAGTAGTATGGGACAGACTCTCTACGAGCAGTACTTC	CASSMGQTLYEQYF	TRBV19	.	TRBD1	TRBJ2-7
TGTGCCAGCAGCACAGGGATAAGCAATCAGCCCCAGCATTTT	CASSTGISNQPQHF	TRBV7-2	few	.	TRBJ1-5
TGTGCCAGCAGTTGGGGGCCAGTCTCTGGGGCCAACGTCCTGACTTTC	CASSWGPVSGANVLTF	TRBV2	.	.	TRBJ2-6
TGCGCCAGCAGCTTGAGTAGCGACACAGATACGCAGTATTTT	CASSLSSDTDTQYF	TRBV5-1	.	.	TRBJ2-3
TGCGCCAGCAGCAGAAGGACTAGCGGGCCTACCTACGAGCAGTACTTC	CASSRRTSGPTYEQYF	TRBV5-1	.	TRBD2	TRBJ2-7
TGTGCCAGCAACCCGACAGGAGCGAATTCACCCCTCCACTTT	CASNPTGANSPLHF	TRBV5-6	few	.	TRBJ1-6
TGTGCCAGCAGCTTGGGACTTCCTCCCGAGCAGTACTTC	CASSLGLPPEQYF	TRBV7-2	.	.	TRBJ2-7
TGTGCCAGCAGCGTAGCAGGGGCCGACGGAAACACCATATATTTT	CASSVAGADGNTIYF	TRBV9	few	.	TRBJ1-3
TGTGCCATCAGTTCAGGGGGGACTGAGTACGAGCAGTACTTC	CAISSGGTEYEQYF	TRBV10-3	few	.	TRBJ2-7
TGTGCCTGGAGTGTACTTCGGACTAGCGGGAGTTCAGATACGCAGTATTTT	CAWSVLRTSGSSDTQYF	TRBV30	few	TRBD2	TRBJ2-3
TGTGCCAGCAGCGAGGGAAATCAGCCCCAGCATTTT	CASSEGNQPQHF	TRBV25-1	few	.	TRBJ1-5
TGTGCCACCAGCAGGGAGACAGGCGAAGCTTTCTTT	CATSRETGEAFF	TRBV15	.	.	TRBJ1-1
TGCGCCAGCAGCTTCGGGACTAGCCCTAGCGATGAGCAGTTCTTC	CASSFGTSPSDEQFF	TRBV5-1	.	TRBD2	TRBJ2-1
TGTGCCAGCAGTCCCTCAGGGGTCGGCTACACCTTC	CASSPSGVGYTF	TRBV25-1	few	.	TRBJ1-2
TGTGCCACGGGAACACTCGGTCCGCAAGAGACCCAGTACTTC	CATGTLGPQETQYF	TRBV10-3	.	.	TRBJ2-5
TGTGCCAGCAGTGGACTAGCGGAGAAAGGGGGAAACATTCAGTACTTC	CASSGLAEKGGNIQYF	TRBV2	few	TRBD2	TRBJ2-4
TGTGCCAGCAGCTTGAAAGGAGGGACTTCGGGCTATGGCTACACCTTC	CASSLKGGTSGYGYTF	TRBV11-2	few	.	TRBJ1-2
TGTGCCAGCAGTAACATCGGGACAGGGGTCGGCTACACCTTC	CASSNIGTGVGYTF	TRBV2	.	TRBD1	TRBJ1-2
TGCGCCAGCAGCCAAGATCCCCTAGCGGGGGGGGAGACCCAGTACTTC	CASSQDPLAGGETQYF	TRBV4-3	few	TRBD2	TRBJ2-5
TGCAGCGTTCTACAGACTAGCGGATACGAGCAGTACTTC	CSVLQTSGYEQYF	TRBV29-1	few	TRBD2	TRBJ2-7
TGTGCCAGCAGCCGGACAGTTTACACTGAAGCTTTCTTT	CASSRTVYTEAFF	TRBV7-9	.	.	TRBJ1-1
TGTGCCAGCAGTTTAGGGGGGAGGAATCAGCCCCAGCATTTT	CASSLGGRNQPQHF	TRBV27	few	.	TRBJ1-5
TGTGCCACCAGCAGGCCACTAGCGGGCGAGCAGTACTTC	CATSRPLAGEQYF	TRBV15	.	TRBD2	TRBJ2-7
TGTGCCAGCAGTTTGCCACTGAGCGGGAGTATGAATGAGCAGTTCTTC	CASSLPLSGSMNEQFF	TRBV28	few	TRBD2	TRBJ2-1
TGTGCCAGCAGTGAAGCTCCCTCCCCGGGGGTTCCTCGGGAGACCCAGTACTTC	CASSEAPSPGVPRETQYF	TRBV6-1	few	.	TRBJ2-5
TGTGCCACCAGCACGGGACAGGGAGAGACCCAGTACTTC	CATSTGQGETQYF	TRBV15	.	TRBD1	TRBJ2-5
TGTGCCTGGAGTGTACTCAAGTACGAGCAGTACTTC	CAWSVLKYEQYF	TRBV30	few	.	TRBJ2-7
TGTGCCAGCAGCGGGATCCTCGACAGGTCCTATGGCTACACCTTC	CASSGILDRSYGYTF	TRBV9	few	.	TRBJ1-2
TGCGCCAGCAGCCAACCGCAACTAGCGTTGCATGAGCAGTTCTTC	CASSQPQLALHEQFF	TRBV4-1	few	TRBD2	TRBJ2-1
TGTGCCAGCAGCGTAGGTTTGATGGAGTTTGGACAGGGGTGGGCTTTCTTT	CASSVGLMEFGQGWAFF	TRBV9	.	TRBD1	TRBJ1-1
TGTGCCAGCAGCAAAAGGGCCCGGGGGACCCCCTATGGCTACACCTTC	CASSKRARGTPYGYTF	TRBV21-1	few	.	TRBJ1-2
TGTGCCATCAGCTCCGCTGGGGCTAGCGGACAAGAGACCCAGTACTTC	CAISSAGASGQETQYF	TRBV10-3	few	TRBD2	TRBJ2-5
TGTGCCAGCAGCTTATCTAGCAGGGGAGAGACCCAGTACTTC	CASSLSSRGETQYF	TRBV7-2	.	.	TRBJ2-5
TGTGCCAGCAGTTTAAGGACAGACTATGGCTACACCTTC	CASSLRTDYGYTF	TRBV28	.	.	TRBJ1-2
TGCGCCAGCAGCTACCGACAGAACACCGGGGAGCTGTTTTTT	CASSYRQNTGELFF	TRBV5-1	few	.	TRBJ2-2
TGCGCCAGCAGCTTGGCTACTAGCGGGGGGTTCACAGATACGCAGTATTTT	CASSLATSGGFTDTQYF	TRBV5-1	.	TRBD2	TRBJ2-3
TGTGCCAGCAGCGGGACAGGGAAGAGCGAAAAACTGTTTTTT	CASSGTGKSEKLFF	TRBV5-4	.	TRBD1	TRBJ1-4
TGCGCCAGCAGCCACGCCCTCGGAGGCCAAGAGACCCAGTACTTC	CASSHALGGQETQYF	TRBV4-3	.	.	TRBJ2-5
TGCGCCAGCAGCCAAGATTTGACAGGGGGAACGTCTGAAGCTTTCTTT	CASSQDLTGGTSEAFF	TRBV4-1	few	TRBD1	TRBJ1-1